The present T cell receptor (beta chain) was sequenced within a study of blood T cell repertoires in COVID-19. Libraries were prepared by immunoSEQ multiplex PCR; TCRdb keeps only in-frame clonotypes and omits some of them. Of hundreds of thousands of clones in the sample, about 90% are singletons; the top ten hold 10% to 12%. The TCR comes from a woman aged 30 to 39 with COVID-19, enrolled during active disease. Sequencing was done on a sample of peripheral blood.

The CDR3 region is CAWRTSLAKNIQYF. In DNA, the CDR3 is TGTGCCTGGAGGACTAGCTTAGCCAAAAACATTCAGTACTTC. V is TRBV30 and J is TRBJ2-4; 7 bases line up with TRBD2. The CDR3 has 14 residues. The germline V gene has CDR1 GTSNPN and CDR2 SVGIG (reference sequence). J gave up 0 bases and V 3 bases, and 2 bases lay outside the gene matches.